The 6 T cell receptor beta chains below were found in one sample sequenced in a study of Graves' ophthalmopathy and Graves' hyperthyroidism. CDR3 regions of TCR beta were amplified from RNA transcripts. An initial RT-PCR round employing HTBI primers preceded a second-round multiplex PCR. TCRdb re-analysed the multiplex PCR reads in MiXCR, keeping a single row per CDR3 protein. The sample carries roughly 60,000 distinct CDR3 sequences, about half recorded once. The sample was peripheral blood. The source of these receptors is an adult woman with Graves' ophthalmopathy.

Of note for this clonotype: This sequence may be a read error, since a much larger clone differs from it by one base. V gene TRBV3-1 combines with J gene TRBJ2-1; a possible D gene is TRBD1 (6 bases). V was clipped by 5 bases and J by 10 bases, with 15 bases between them. Germline V gene data show CDR1 as LGHDT and CDR2 as YNNKEL (reference sequence). The CDR3 extends over 13 amino acids. The CDR3 loop is CASSSWDTYEQFF. The CDR3 DNA sequence: TGTGCCAGCAGCTCCTGGGACACCTACGAGCAGTTCTTC.

The chain joins TRBV7-6 to TRBJ1-2; 8 bases agree with TRBD1. V trimming: 5 bases; J trimming: 7 bases; junction bases outside the gene matches: 18. The CDR3 spans 17 residues. Looked up from germline, CDR1 is SGHVS and CDR2 is FNYEAQ. This CDR3 reads CASSLTAGDRSNIGYTF. In DNA, the CDR3 is TGTGCCAGCAGCCTCACCGCGGGGGACAGGTCAAATATTGGCTACACCTTC.

On this clonotype itself: Given the absence of the conserved phenylalanine or tryptophan at the CDR3 end, a read error is likely. No DNA is shown, since the ends of the CDR3 on it are uncertain; the CDR3 is the one TCRdb lists. J is TRBJ2-2 and V is TRBV20-1; the table gives TRBD2 as D, unverified against the DNA. Counting both end residues, the CDR3 totals 20 amino acids. CDR1 DFQATT and CDR2 SNEGSKA come from the germline V gene (reference sequence). The CDR3 is CSARGDRRTSGRAEHRGAVV.

The V gene is TRBV7-9, the J gene TRBJ2-5; 9 bases fit TRBD2. This CDR3 region has 13 residues. J lost 10 bases, V lost 5 bases, and 8 bases had no gene match. CDR1 is SEHNR and CDR2 is FQNEAQ in the germline V gene (reference sequence). CDR3 region: CASSPEGSGSQYF. CDR3 DNA sequence: TGTGCCAGCAGCCCAGAGGGTAGCGGGAGCCAGTACTTC.

This clonotype was counted many times. This chain connects TRBV28 to TRBJ2-7; TRBD1 matches 7 bases. With 6 bases clipped from V and 1 base from J, the junction kept 6 bases outside the gene matches. Germline V gene sequence: CDR1 MDHEN, CDR2 SYDVKM. The CDR3 sequence is 14 residues long. Here the CDR3 reads CASRPQGLSYEQYF. DNA for the CDR3: TGTGCCAGCAGACCACAGGGGTTATCCTACGAGCAGTACTTC.

By share, this clonotype counts as medium-sized. The V gene is TRBV7-2, the J gene TRBJ1-5; 9 nucleotides align to TRBD1. CDR1 and CDR2 from the germline V gene are SGHTA and FQGNSA. The CDR3 loop spans 13 amino acids. V lost 5 bases and J lost 12; bases outside the gene matches: 8. This CDR3 reads CASSRDRASLQHF. The CDR3 region has the DNA TGTGCCAGCAGCCGGGACAGGGCCTCACTCCAGCATTTT.